This T cell receptor (beta chain) originates from a study of OX40 agonist ivuxolimab in advanced cancers. Study-level background: Earlier anti-PD-1, anti-PD-L1 or anti-CTLA-4 therapy was permitted; 35% to 50% had received some. A partial response was reached by three patients: one with hepatocellular carcinoma and two with cutaneous melanoma.

Findings of the study overall: At 0.1 to 3.0 mg/kg, clonal expansion of CD4+ and CD8+ blood T cells had occurred by week 6. Normalized T-cell clonal expansion was also low in a subset of nonresponders.

The table came from immunoSEQ multiplex PCR; TCRdb's copy has only in-frame clones and leaves some out. This sample carries over 35,000 clones, about 86% of them seen once, and the ten largest clones take less than 25%. From germline, CDR1 is MNHEY and CDR2 SMNVEV (reference sequence). Trimming cost V 5 bases and J 4 bases, with 17 bases left between them. This CDR3 is built from 15 residues. Points on this clone: Its matching antigen is unknown.

The receptor comes from an adult with an advanced solid tumor such as melanoma, head and neck, liver or kidney cancer. Sequenced material: CD4+ or CD8+ T cells sorted from blood, taken in a trial of the OX40 agonist ivuxolimab. The chain couples TRBV27 to TRBJ2-5, with a weak D call TRBD1 (6 bases). CDR3 sequence reads: CASSPGTTALETQYF. The CDR3 DNA is TGTGCCAGCAGTCCTGGGACAACCGCCCTAGAGACCCAGTACTTC.